The 27 T cell receptor beta chains listed next were all sequenced from one sample in a study of cytomegalovirus exposure and HLA in healthy donors. The primer mix had 60 Vbeta and 13 Jbeta primers. Sequencing was performed with immunoSEQ multiplex PCR; in TCRdb, only in-frame clones are kept and a portion is missing. The table lists roughly 100,000 clones, 82% of them singletons, with 3.5% to 4% in the top ten. The sample was PBMCs. These receptor sequences come from a man in his fifties in good health and CMV-seronegative.

The rearrangement joins TRBV9 to TRBJ2-7; possibly TRBD2 for D (6 bases). V lost 0 bases to trimming and J lost 3 bases, with 13 bases between them. The CDR3 totals 15 residues. Per the germline V gene, CDR1 is SGDLS and CDR2 is YYNGEE. The CDR3 sequence: CASSVGSGGGYEQYF. CDR3 DNA sequence: TGTGCCAGCAGCGTAGGATCCGGGGGAGGCTACGAGCAGTACTTC.

This chain links TRBV5-5 with TRBJ2-2; TRBD1 matches 9 bases. Germline CDR1 SGHKS, CDR2 YYEKEE (reference sequence). The CDR3 consists of 14 residues. With V trimmed by 4 bases and J by 7 bases, 5 bases remained unmatched. The CDR3 region is CASSLGQGRGELFF. DNA of the CDR3: TGTGCCAGCAGCCTCGGACAGGGGCGCGGGGAGCTGTTTTTT.

The genes are TRBV18 and TRBJ2-3; 12 nucleotides agree with TRBD2. Germline V gene sequence: CDR1 KGHSH, CDR2 LQKENI. CDR3 length: 18 residues. The J segment lost 2 bases and the V segment lost 0 bases, leaving 6 bases of the junction unmatched. CDR3 DNA sequence: TGTGCCAGCTCACCACCAACTCTAGCGGGAGGGCTCACAGATACGCAGTATTTT. Encoded protein: CASSPPTLAGGLTDTQYF.

This chain uses TRBV27 with TRBJ1-5, with 9 bases aligning to TRBD1. Germline lookup yields CDR1 MNHEY and CDR2 SMNVEV (reference sequence). Unmatched junction bases numbered 8, after V lost 7 bases and J lost 4 bases. CDR3 length: 15 amino acids. CDR3 sequence: CASKNGTGSNQPQHF. The DNA for the CDR3 is TGTGCCAGCAAAAATGGGACAGGGTCGAATCAGCCCCAGCATTTT.

The CDR3 sequence is CASSTTPAGGYEQYF. CDR3 nucleotides: TGTGCCAGCAGTACTACCCCGGCGGGAGGATACGAGCAGTACTTC. This sequence joins TRBV27 and TRBJ2-7; the match to TRBD2 covers 8 bases. V lost 5 bases to trimming and J lost 4 bases; unmatched junction nucleotides: 10. The CDR3 has 15 residues. Germline CDR1 MNHEY, CDR2 SMNVEV (reference sequence).

This clone appeared once. The chain employs TRBV6-6 and TRBJ2-3; 9 bases are a match to TRBD1. The germline gives CDR1 MNHNY, CDR2 SVGAGI (reference sequence). The CDR3 has 15 residues. Trimming cost V 7 bases and J 4 bases; bases outside gene matches: 9. The chain's CDR3 is CASITGQGRADTQYF. Here the CDR3 DNA reads TGTGCCAGCATTACCGGACAGGGGAGGGCAGATACGCAGTATTTT.

V is TRBV6-1 and J is TRBJ1-2; unclear D gene. CDR1 MNHNS and CDR2 SASEGT come from the germline V gene. CDR3 length: 11 amino acids. The V end was cut by 7 bases, the J end by 7 bases, with 10 bases between. The CDR3 sequence is CASTLRGGYTF. The CDR3 DNA sequence: TGTGCCAGCACATTACGGGGTGGCTACACCTTC.

This clone came up a few times. The chain is built from TRBV7-9 and TRBJ1-1; 11 bases map to TRBD1. Germline CDR1 is SEHNR and CDR2 is FQNEAQ (reference sequence). The trim removed 6 bases at V and 4 bases at J, leaving 4 bases unmatched. The length of the CDR3 is 14 residues. The chain's CDR3 is CASRGQGAPTEAFF. For the CDR3, the DNA is TGTGCCAGCAGAGGACAGGGGGCGCCCACTGAAGCTTTCTTT.

This chain connects TRBV6-1 to TRBJ1-2; the D gene is possibly TRBD1 (5 bases). Trimming removed 2 bases at V and 8 bases at J, with 9 bases between. This CDR3 has 12 residues. Germline lookup yields CDR1 MNHNS and CDR2 SASEGT. In nucleotides, the CDR3 is TGTGCCAGCAGTGAAACAGGCAGGGGCTACACCTTC. Protein: CASSETGRGYTF.

The rearrangement uses TRBV19 and TRBJ1-2, with 8 positions matching TRBD1. J lost 3 bases, V lost 4 bases, and 7 bases had no gene match. The CDR3 has 15 residues. Germline V lookup: CDR1 LNHDA, CDR2 SQIVND (reference sequence). The CDR3 here is CASSRSGQGYYGYTF. CDR3 nucleotides: TGTGCCAGTAGTAGGAGTGGACAGGGATACTATGGCTACACCTTC. The variable domain in full, completed from reference TRBV19 and TRBJ1-2, reads DGGITQSPKYLFRKEGQNVTLSCEQNLNHDAMYWYRQDPGQGLRLIYYSQIVNDFQKGDIAEGYSVSREKKESFPLTVTSAQKNPTAFYLCASSRSGQGYYGYTFGSGTRLTVV.

This chain links TRBV6-1 with TRBJ1-5; a possible D gene is TRBD1 (6 bases). CDR1 is MNHNS, CDR2 SASEGT, per germline. Between the trimmed V and J ends, which lost 7 bases and 7 bases, there was a span of 17 bases. The CDR3 covers 14 residues. The chain's CDR3 is CASTLGGVEQPQHF. CDR3 sequence (DNA): TGTGCCAGCACCCTTGGGGGCGTAGAACAGCCCCAGCATTTT.

This clone has just one count. The chain uses TRBV11-2 and TRBJ1-1, with TRBD1 as a possible D gene (5 bases). The ends were cut back, 3 bases at V and 5 bases at J, with 10 bases in the middle. The CDR3 is 13 residues long. Germline assignment: CDR1 SGHAT and CDR2 FQNNGV. The CDR3 loop reads CASSLMGGTEAFF. Written as DNA, the CDR3 is TGTGCCAGCAGCTTGATGGGGGGAACTGAAGCTTTCTTT.

This rearrangement joins TRBV28 to TRBJ2-5; TRBD1 aligns across 8 bases. CDR1 and CDR2 (germline): MDHEN, SYDVKM. The CDR3 consists of 15 residues. With V trimmed by 6 bases and J by 5 bases, 11 bases remained unmatched. The CDR3 spells CASSPIPTGAETQYF. CDR3 sequence (DNA): TGTGCCAGCAGCCCTATCCCGACAGGGGCCGAGACCCAGTACTTC. Full variable domain (missing parts from reference TRBV28 and TRBJ2-5): DVKVTQSSRYLVKRTGEKVFLECVQDMDHENMFWYRQDPGLGLRLIYFSYDVKMKEKGDIPEGYSVSREKKERFSLILESASTNQTSMYLCASSPIPTGAETQYFGPGTRLLVL.

This chain uses TRBV5-8 with TRBJ1-4, with D tentatively TRBD1 (5 bases). Germline-derived CDR1 and CDR2 are SGHTS and YDEGEE. CDR3 length: 13 residues. V gave up 7 bases and J gave up 0 bases, with 7 bases separating them. CDR3 DNA sequence: TGTGCCAGCCCGACAGCAACTAATGAAAAACTGTTTTTT. This sequence encodes CASPTATNEKLFF.

This clone was observed at least ten times. The chain uses TRBV6-5 and TRBJ2-7, with TRBD2 matching over 10 bases. This CDR3 region has 15 residues. CDR1 is MNHEY, CDR2 SVGAGI, per germline. The V and J ends lost 0 bases and 6 bases, in that order; junction bases with no gene match: 5. Here the CDR3 DNA reads TGTGCCAGCAGTTACTCAACCAGCGGGAGGGGCGAGCAGTACTTC. Amino acids: CASSYSTSGRGEQYF.

This clone occurred once. The V gene is TRBV5-1, the J gene TRBJ2-5, with 8 bases that match TRBD2. Germline values: CDR1 SGHRS, CDR2 YFSETQ. The CDR3 runs to 15 residues. Trimming removed 3 bases from V and 2 bases from J; junction bases left unmatched: 6. CDR3 in amino acids: CASSSVAGRQETQYF. The CDR3 nucleotides read TGCGCCAGCAGCTCGGTAGCGGGACGACAAGAGACCCAGTACTTC.

This clone was seen only once. J is TRBJ2-5 and V is TRBV28; possible D gene TRBD2, 5 bases. Germline CDR1 and CDR2: MDHEN and SYDVKM. This CDR3 has 15 amino acids. Trimming shortened V by 6 bases and J by 6 bases, and 20 bases separated the two germline ends. In DNA, the CDR3 is TGTGCCAGCAGCTCGTGGACTCCGCGCGTACAGACCCAGTACTTC. Protein sequence: CASSSWTPRVQTQYF.

A few counts support this clone. This chain joins TRBV2 and TRBJ2-1; the D gene is possibly TRBD1 (6 bases). In germline, CDR1 is SNHLY, CDR2 FYNNEI. Deletions cut 11 bases from V and 5 bases from J, with 22 bases between. The CDR3 contains 15 residues. The CDR3 DNA follows: TGTGCCGCAGGACGGGACAAACGCACCGACAATGAGCAGTTCTTC. Translated: CAAGRDKRTDNEQFF.

The genes are TRBV2 and TRBJ2-3, with 10 bases fitting TRBD1. The length of the CDR3 is 17 residues. The junction had 12 bases not matched to a gene; V was cut back by 5 bases and J by 4 bases. CDR1 is SNHLY and CDR2 is FYNNEI in the germline V gene. In DNA, the CDR3 is TGTGCCAGCAGTTATATCCGACAGGGGGCTTTAGCAGATACGCAGTATTTT. As protein: CASSYIRQGALADTQYF.

The genes are TRBV5-3 and TRBJ1-1; D is uncertain. TRBV5-3 is an open reading frame whose function is uncertain. CDR3 length: 17 amino acids. V gave up 4 bases and J gave up 1 base, with 20 bases separating them. The CDR3 region is CARSRRATHGGNTEAFF. The CDR3 DNA reads as TGTGCCAGAAGCCGGAGAGCGACCCATGGAGGGAACACTGAAGCTTTCTTT.

The genes are TRBV4-1 and TRBJ2-7, with D perhaps TRBD1 (6 bases). The CDR3 totals 13 residues. Germline loops: CDR1 MGHRA, CDR2 YSYEKL. The V gene lost 1 base and the J gene lost 10 bases, with 14 bases spanning the gap. CDR3 protein: CASSQADRTPQYF. The CDR3, as DNA: TGCGCCAGCAGCCAAGCAGACAGGACCCCTCAGTACTTC.

This chain links TRBV6-4 with TRBJ2-1; TRBD2 aligns across 11 bases. This CDR3 is 15 amino acids long. Germline V CDR1 and CDR2: MRHNA, SNTAGT. V was pared by 5 bases and J by 4 bases, with 4 bases of the junction left unmatched. The CDR3: CASSHGTSGYNEQFF. The CDR3 region has the DNA TGTGCCAGCAGTCACGGGACTAGCGGTTACAATGAGCAGTTCTTC.

The chain joins TRBV28 to TRBJ2-5, with 7 nucleotides matching TRBD2. CDR1 is MDHEN, CDR2 SYDVKM, per germline. V lost 4 bases to trimming and J lost 5 bases; unmatched junction nucleotides: 10. The length of the CDR3 is 15 residues. This CDR3 is CASSSPGSGWETQYF. In DNA, the CDR3 is TGTGCCAGCAGTTCCCCGGGTAGCGGGTGGGAGACCCAGTACTTC.

The chain carries TRBV6-5 and TRBJ2-7, with 10 bases lining up with TRBD1. CDR1 MNHEY and CDR2 SVGAGI come from the germline V gene. Losses at the gene ends were 5 bases for V and 3 bases for J; bases not matched to a gene: 4. This CDR3 has 14 residues. The CDR3 protein is CASSGRDRGYEQYF. The DNA of the CDR3 is TGTGCCAGCAGTGGCCGGGACAGGGGCTACGAGCAGTACTTC.

DNA of the CDR3: TGTGCCAGCAGCCGGAGGGGGCCGGAGACCCAGTACTTC. Its translation is CASSRRGPETQYF. V usage is TRBV28 and J usage is TRBJ2-5; D perhaps matches TRBD1 (7 bases). V lost 6 bases and J lost 5, with 13 bases in between. The CDR3 has 13 residues. Germline V gives CDR1 MDHEN, CDR2 SYDVKM.

This clone showed up just a few times. The J gene is TRBJ2-5, the V gene TRBV2, with D maybe TRBD2 (6 bases). The DNA end lines up better with TRBJ2-7; the J call may be wrong. CDR3 length: 12 residues. Germline values: CDR1 SNHLY, CDR2 FYNNEI. The CDR3 coding sequence is TGTGCCAGCAGTGAGGGGGGATCCGAGCAGTACTTC. It yields the protein CASSEGGSEQYF.

The gene calls are TRBV19 and TRBJ2-3; 10 bases line up with TRBD2. Germline V gene lookup returns CDR1 LNHDA and CDR2 SQIVND (reference sequence). V lost 4 bases to trimming and J lost 0 bases; unmatched junction nucleotides: 7. CDR3 length: 17 amino acids. The CDR3 loop is CASSTGLADISTDTQYF. The CDR3 DNA reads TGTGCCAGTAGTACCGGACTAGCGGACATAAGCACAGATACGCAGTATTTT.